There are many counts of the clone carrying this T cell receptor beta chain. Its antigen is currently unknown. The data belong to a study of regulatory T cells in long-lasting Graves disease. General study points: With approximately 3,000 shared public clonotypes, persistent patients exceeded new patients, who shared about a thousand. Tissue studied was limited to peripheral blood, excluding thyroid tissue.

Library construction for TCR beta used iRepertoire HTBI primers and Arm-PCR of CDR3 regions. Using its own MiXCR run on the multiplex PCR reads, TCRdb lists one record per CDR3 protein. The sample carries 250,000 to 400,000 distinct CDR3 sequences, 18% recorded once. As for time point: newly diagnosed GD, antithyroid drugs for less than 3 months. With RNA extracted from PBMCs as input, the TCR library was made. Graves' disease diagnosis used American Thyroid Association guidelines. CDR1 and CDR2 (germline): MNHNS, SASEGT. With 4 bases removed from V and 4 bases from J, the gap between germline ends came to 19 bases. The CDR3 sequence is 16 residues long.

The V gene is TRBV6-1, the J gene TRBJ1-1, with D tentatively TRBD1 (5 bases). This material consisted of peripheral blood mononuclear cells (PBMCs), taken at new diagnosis, from a patient treated with antithyroid drugs. This TCR was sampled from a female donor with Graves disease. CDR3 nucleotides: TGTGCCAGCAGTGCCCAATCAGGGTGGGCGCGCACTGAAGCTTTCTTT. Translating gives CASSAQSGWARTEAFF.